This T cell receptor beta chain is drawn from a study of T-cell memory formation after mild COVID-19. The study's findings and limits: What remained unconfirmed was the SARS-CoV-2 specificity of second-wave clones peaking on day 37.

Barcoded TCR alpha and TCR beta cDNA libraries with UMIs came from 5'RACE using constant-segment primers. TCRdb reanalysed the 5' RACE reads using MiXCR and keeps one entry per CDR3 protein. The sample contains about 470,000 distinct CDR3 sequences, more than 20% of which appear only once. The V gene lost 2 bases and the J gene lost 1 base, with 8 bases spanning the gap. The germline V gene has CDR1 SGHTA and CDR2 FQGNSA. CDR3 size: 15 residues. This clonotype was seen more than once but under ten times. What it binds is not known. The V gene is TRBV7-2, the J gene TRBJ2-2; a weak D match, TRBD1 (5 bases). The TCR comes from an adult woman who had mild COVID-19 (a few samples of this study predate the infection). Cell type and time point are not known. The sequenced sample consisted of PBMCs or a T cell subset sorted from them (not recorded which). The DNA for the CDR3 is TGTGCCAGCAGCTTAACCAGGGTGAACACCGGGGAGCTGTTTTTT. It codes for CASSLTRVNTGELFF.